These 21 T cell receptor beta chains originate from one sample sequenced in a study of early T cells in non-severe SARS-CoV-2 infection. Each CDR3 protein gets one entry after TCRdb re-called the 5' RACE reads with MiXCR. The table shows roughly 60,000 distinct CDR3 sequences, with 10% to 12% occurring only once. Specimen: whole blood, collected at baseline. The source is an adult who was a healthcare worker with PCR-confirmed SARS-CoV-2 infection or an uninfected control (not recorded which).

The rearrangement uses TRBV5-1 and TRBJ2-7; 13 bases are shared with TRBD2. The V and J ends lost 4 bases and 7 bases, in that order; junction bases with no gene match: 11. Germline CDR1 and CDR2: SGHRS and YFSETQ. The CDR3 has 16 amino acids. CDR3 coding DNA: TGCGCCAGCAGCCCCCCTAGGACTAGCGGGGGTTTGGAGCAGTACTTC. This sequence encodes CASSPPRTSGGLEQYF.

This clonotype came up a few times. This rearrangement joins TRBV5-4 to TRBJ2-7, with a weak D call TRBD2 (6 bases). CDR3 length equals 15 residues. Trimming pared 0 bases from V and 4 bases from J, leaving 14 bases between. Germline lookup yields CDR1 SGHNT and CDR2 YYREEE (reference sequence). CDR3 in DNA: TGTGCCAGCAGCTTGGGACCGGGACTGTCTTACGAGCAGTACTTC. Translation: CASSLGPGLSYEQYF.

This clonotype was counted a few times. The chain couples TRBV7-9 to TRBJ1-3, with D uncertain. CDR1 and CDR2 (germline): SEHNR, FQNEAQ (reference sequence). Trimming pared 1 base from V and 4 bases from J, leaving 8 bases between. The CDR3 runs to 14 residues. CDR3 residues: CASSLEAIGNTIYF. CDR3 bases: TGTGCCAGCAGCTTAGAGGCGATAGGAAACACCATATATTTT.

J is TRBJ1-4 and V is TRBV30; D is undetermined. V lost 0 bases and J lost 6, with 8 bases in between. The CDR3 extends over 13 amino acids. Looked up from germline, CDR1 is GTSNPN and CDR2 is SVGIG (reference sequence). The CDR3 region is CAWSVNPYEKLFF. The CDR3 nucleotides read TGTGCCTGGAGTGTAAACCCCTATGAAAAACTGTTTTTT.

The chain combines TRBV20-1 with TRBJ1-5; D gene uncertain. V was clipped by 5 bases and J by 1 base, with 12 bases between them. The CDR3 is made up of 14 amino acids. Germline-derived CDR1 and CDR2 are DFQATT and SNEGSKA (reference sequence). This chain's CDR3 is CSAAVQRSNQPQHF. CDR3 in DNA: TGCAGTGCTGCGGTTCAACGGAGCAATCAGCCCCAGCATTTT.

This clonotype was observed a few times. The CDR3 here is CASTAQSGRADTQYF. DNA for the CDR3: TGTGCCAGTACCGCCCAATCAGGGAGGGCAGATACGCAGTATTTT. The V and J genes are TRBV19 and TRBJ2-3; 7 bases align to TRBD2. The junction had 11 bases not matched to a gene; V was cut back by 7 bases and J by 4 bases. Germline V gives CDR1 LNHDA, CDR2 SQIVND (reference sequence). The CDR3 is made up of 15 amino acids.

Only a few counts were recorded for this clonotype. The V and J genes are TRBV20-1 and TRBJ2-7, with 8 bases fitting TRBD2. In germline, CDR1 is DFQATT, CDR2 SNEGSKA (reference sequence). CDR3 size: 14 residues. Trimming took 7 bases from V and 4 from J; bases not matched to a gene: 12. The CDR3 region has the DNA TGCAGTGTTCAAGCGGGGGCCTCTCGGTACGAGCAGTACTTC. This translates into CSVQAGASRYEQYF.

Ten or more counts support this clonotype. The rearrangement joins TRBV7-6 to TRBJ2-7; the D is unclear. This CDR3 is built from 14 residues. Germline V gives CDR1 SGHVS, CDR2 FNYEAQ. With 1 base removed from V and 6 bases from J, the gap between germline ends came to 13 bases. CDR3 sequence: CASSLDRAGGEQYF. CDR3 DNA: TGTGCCAGCAGCTTAGATCGGGCAGGCGGCGAGCAGTACTTC. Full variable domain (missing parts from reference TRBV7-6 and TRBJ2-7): GAGVSQSPRYKVTKRGQDVALRCDPISGHVSLYWYRQALGQGPEFLTYFNYEAQQDKSGLPNDRFSAERPEGSISTLTIQRTEQRDSAMYRCASSLDRAGGEQYFGPGTRLTVT.

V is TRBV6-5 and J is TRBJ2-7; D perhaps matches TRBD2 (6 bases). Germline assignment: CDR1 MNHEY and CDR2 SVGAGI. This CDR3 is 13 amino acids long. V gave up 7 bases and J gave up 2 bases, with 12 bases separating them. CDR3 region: CASMEGLTYEQYF. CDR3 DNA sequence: TGTGCCAGCATGGAGGGACTGACCTACGAGCAGTACTTC.

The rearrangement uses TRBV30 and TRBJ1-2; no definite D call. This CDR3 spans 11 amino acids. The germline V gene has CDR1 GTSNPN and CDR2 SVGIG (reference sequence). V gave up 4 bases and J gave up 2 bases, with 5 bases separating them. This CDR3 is CAWKPNYGYTF. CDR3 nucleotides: TGTGCCTGGAAACCCAACTATGGCTACACCTTC.

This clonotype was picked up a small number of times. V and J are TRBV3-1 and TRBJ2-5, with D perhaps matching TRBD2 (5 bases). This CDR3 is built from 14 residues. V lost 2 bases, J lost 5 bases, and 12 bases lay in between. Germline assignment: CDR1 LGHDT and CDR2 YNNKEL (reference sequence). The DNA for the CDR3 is TGTGCCAGCAGCCAACCGGCAGAGGGCGAGACCCAGTACTTC. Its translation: CASSQPAEGETQYF.

This CDR3 is CASKPGLATDTQYF. In DNA, the CDR3 is TGTGCCAGCAAACCGGGACTAGCAACAGATACGCAGTATTTT. V gene TRBV12-3 or TRBV12-4 combines with J gene TRBJ2-3; 9 positions agree with TRBD2. V was clipped by 7 bases and J by 3 bases; unmatched bases: 5. This CDR3 is 14 amino acids long.

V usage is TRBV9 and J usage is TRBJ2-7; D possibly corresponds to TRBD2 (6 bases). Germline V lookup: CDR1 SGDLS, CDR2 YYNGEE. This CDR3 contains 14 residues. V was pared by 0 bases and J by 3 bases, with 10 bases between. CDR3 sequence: CASSVEGDFYEQYF. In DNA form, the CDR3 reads TGTGCCAGCAGCGTAGAAGGGGACTTCTACGAGCAGTACTTC.

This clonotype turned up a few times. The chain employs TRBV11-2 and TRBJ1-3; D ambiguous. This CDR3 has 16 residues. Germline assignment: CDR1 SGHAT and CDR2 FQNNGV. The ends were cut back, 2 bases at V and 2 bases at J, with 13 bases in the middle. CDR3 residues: CASSLFLLQPGNTIYF. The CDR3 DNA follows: TGTGCCAGCAGCTTATTTCTGCTGCAACCTGGAAACACCATATATTTT.

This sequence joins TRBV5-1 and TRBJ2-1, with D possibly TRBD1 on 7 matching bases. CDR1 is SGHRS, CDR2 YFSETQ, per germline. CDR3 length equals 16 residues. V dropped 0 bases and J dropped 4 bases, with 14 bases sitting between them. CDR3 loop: CASSLAGGPPYNEQFF. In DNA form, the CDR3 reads TGCGCCAGCAGCTTGGCAGGGGGGCCACCGTACAATGAGCAGTTCTTC.

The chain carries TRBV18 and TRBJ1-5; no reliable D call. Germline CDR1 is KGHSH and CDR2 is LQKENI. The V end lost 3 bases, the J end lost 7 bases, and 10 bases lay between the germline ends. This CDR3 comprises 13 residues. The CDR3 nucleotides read TGTGCCAGCTCACCGGAGGGCAGCCAGCCCCAGCATTTT. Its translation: CASSPEGSQPQHF.

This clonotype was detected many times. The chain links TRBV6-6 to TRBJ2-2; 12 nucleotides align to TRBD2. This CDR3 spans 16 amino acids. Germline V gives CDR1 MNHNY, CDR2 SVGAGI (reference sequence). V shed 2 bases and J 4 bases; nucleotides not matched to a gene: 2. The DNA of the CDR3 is TGTGCCAGCAGTTACAGGGGACTAGCGGGCACCGGGGAGCTGTTTTTT. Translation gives CASSYRGLAGTGELFF.

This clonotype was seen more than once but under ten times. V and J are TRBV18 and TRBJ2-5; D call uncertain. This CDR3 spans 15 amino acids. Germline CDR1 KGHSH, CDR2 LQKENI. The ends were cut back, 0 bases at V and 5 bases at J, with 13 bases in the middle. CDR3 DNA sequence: TGTGCCAGCTCACCACCAGGGCAGCCCAAGGAGACCCAGTACTTC. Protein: CASSPPGQPKETQYF. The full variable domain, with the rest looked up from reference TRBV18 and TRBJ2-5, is NAGVMQNPRHLVRRRGQEARLRCSPMKGHSHVYWYRQLPEEGLKFMVYLQKENIIDESGMPKERFSAEFPKEGPSILRIQQVVRGDSAAYFCASSPPGQPKETQYFGPGTRLLVL.

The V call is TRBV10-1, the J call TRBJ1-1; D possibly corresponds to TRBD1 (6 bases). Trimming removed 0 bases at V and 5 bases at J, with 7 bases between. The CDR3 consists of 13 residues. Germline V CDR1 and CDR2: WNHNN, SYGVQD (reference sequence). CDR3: CASSESRGTEAFF. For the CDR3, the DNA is TGCGCCAGCAGTGAGTCGAGGGGGACTGAAGCTTTCTTT.

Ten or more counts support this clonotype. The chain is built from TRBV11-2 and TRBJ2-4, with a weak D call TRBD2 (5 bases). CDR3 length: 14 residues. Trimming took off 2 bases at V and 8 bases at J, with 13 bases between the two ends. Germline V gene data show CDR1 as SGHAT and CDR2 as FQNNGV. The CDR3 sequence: CASSLFARGDIQYF. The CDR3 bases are TGTGCCAGCAGCTTATTCGCCCGGGGAGACATTCAGTACTTC.

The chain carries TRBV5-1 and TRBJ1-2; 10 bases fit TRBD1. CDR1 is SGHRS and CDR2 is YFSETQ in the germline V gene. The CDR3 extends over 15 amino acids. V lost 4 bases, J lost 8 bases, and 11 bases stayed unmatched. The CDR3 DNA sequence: TGCGCCAGCAGCCGCCCGGACAGGGGGTTTGAAGGCTACACCTTC. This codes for CASSRPDRGFEGYTF.